This TCR beta chain comes out of a study of blood T cell repertoires in COVID-19. For the study at large: Spain, Italy and the United States supplied samples that represented acute and convalescent COVID-19.

This CDR3 is 14 amino acids long. Germline loops: CDR1 SGHTA, CDR2 FQGTGA. The junction had 7 bases not matched to a gene; V was cut back by 4 bases and J by 6 bases. Some clones are missing from TCRdb's copy, which holds only in-frame ones; the method was immunoSEQ multiplex PCR. The repertoire holds about 62,000 clones, with 86% as singletons. This clonotype originated in an elderly woman with acute or convalescent COVID-19. This chain connects TRBV7-3 to TRBJ2-3, with 7 nucleotides matching TRBD1. The sequenced material came from peripheral blood. The CDR3 loop is CASSSTGNRDTQYF. The CDR3 DNA follows: TGTGCCAGCAGCTCGACAGGGAATAGGGATACGCAGTATTTT.